This note documents a single T cell receptor (beta chain) sequence. Its antigen is not identified. This sample is drawn from a study of T cell repertoires in cytomegalovirus infection. This CDR3 comprises 15 residues. V lost 3 bases and J lost 3, with 15 bases in between. Germline V gene sequence: CDR1 MNHNS, CDR2 SASEGT. TCRdb re-analysed the reads in MiXCR, keeping a single row per CDR3 protein. This sample has 62,000 or so distinct CDR3 sequences, with 20% found just once. Findings of the study overall: Predominance within the ex vivo response was attributable to HLA-C-restricted CMV-specific TCR beta clonotypes.

This receptor was identified in a human donor in good health (CMV status not recorded). Some clones in this sample may be carry-over from other donors' samples. Sequencing used CD8+ T cells from cultured PBMCs, obtained from culture after CMV antigen stimulation. V gene TRBV6-1 combines with J gene TRBJ2-7; perhaps D is TRBD1 or TRBD2 (6 bases each). CDR3 coding DNA: TGTGCCAGCAGTGAGGAGGGACACCTCGTCTACGAGCAGTACTTC. Translated, it gives CASSEEGHLVYEQYF.